This T cell receptor (beta chain) was recovered during a study of blood T cell repertoires in COVID-19 (dated by TCRdb to 2020 to 2022). Looking at the study overall: Samples from collaborators originated in the United States, Italy and Spain and spanned both the acute and convalescent phases of COVID-19. A freely available public database, intended as a resource for researchers studying the immune response to SARS-CoV-2, is where the repertoires were released. HLA class I and class II types, where available, came from metadata supplied by the sample provider rather than from assay-based typing. Samples came from the ongoing ImmuneRACE study (first 160 participants) plus 1,254 subjects from 6 global collaborators. Nearly every sample came with metadata listing a de-identified subject ID, COVID-19 status, age in years and sex. Deeply sampled blood TCRbeta repertoires from subjects exposed to, actively infected with, or recovered from COVID-19 were included in the dataset. The material from the prospective study consisted of cDNA or gDNA derived from T cells, B-cell-depleted T cells, or PBMCs. Here is what the overall study found, with its caveats: The amount of clinical and demographic metadata varied by source and participant and was provided uncurated.

The CDR3, from cysteine to phenylalanine, totals 14 residues. The sequence is cut down to CDR3 DNA, 42 bases in frame from base 1. CDR1 and CDR2, looked up from the germline V gene (reference sequence), are GTSNPN and SVGIG. Trimmed from V: 0 bases; trimmed from J: 3 bases; junction bases lacking a gene match: 3. TCRbeta CDR3 regions were amplified from genomic DNA by means of the immunoSEQ Assay, a bias-controlled multiplex PCR. From the authors' description of their analysis: Nucleated cell counts per sample were estimated from amplification of reference gene primers within the assay. Sequence reads were collapsed and filtered to measure the absolute abundance of every unique TCRbeta CDR3 rearrangement. For each sample, productive Simpson clonality was calculated by taking the square root of Simpson's diversity index across productive rearrangements. Not all clones reach the TCRdb copy of this immuneACCESS table, which keeps in-frame sequences only. Checked studies attribute under half of the gap to unresolved V genes and leave the rest unexplained. The V and J calls and clone size are taken from that table; D and trimming were inferred from the DNA. Across this sample there are around 58,000 clones, with 88% seen only once. The top ten constitute about 43% of the sample.

At one collaborating source in Seattle, patients were enrolled during active infection and were followed longitudinally through the course of disease. Whole blood was collected in K2EDTA tubes by collaborating institutions according to the institutions' own protocols. Collaborator samples were shipped for TCRbeta analysis as frozen whole blood, isolated PBMCs, or DNA extracted from either sample type. The sample holds a few counts of this clone. It lacks a known antigen. No much larger clone exists at a distance of one base, and base qualities are not known. Sequencing was done on a sample of peripheral blood. The sequence derives from a woman aged 55-69 years with COVID-19, enrolled during active disease. This receptor chain uses TRBV30 and TRBJ2-3; 7 nucleotides in the junction match TRBD2. The CDR3 reads CAWSVTGGTDTQYF. The bases read TGTGCCTGGAGTGTAACCGGGGGGACAGATACGCAGTATTTT.